This T cell receptor beta chain emerged from a study of blood T cell repertoires in COVID-19. Method: immunoSEQ multiplex PCR; TCRdb's copy keeps in-frame clones and lacks some. Seen here are around 170,000 clones, around 80% observed once, and the top ten hold nearly 8%. This sequence was found in a woman aged 45-65 years who had recovered from COVID-19. The sequencing sample was made of PBMCs or T cells enriched from blood (not recorded which).

In DNA form, the CDR3 reads TGCGCCAGCAGTGAACCGTGGGGGCGCGGAGATACGCAGTATTTT. Translating it yields CASSEPWGRGDTQYF. The rearrangement links TRBV10-2 to TRBJ2-3, with D perhaps TRBD1 (6 bases). The CDR3 has 15 amino acids. Trimming left V 3 bases short and J 5 bases short, with 15 bases between. CDR1 and CDR2 from the germline V gene are WSHSY and SAAADI.